This T cell receptor (beta chain) stems from a study of siplizumab effects on memory and regulatory T cells. Some 10^5 TCR templates were assayed per sample. Data came from immunoSEQ multiplex PCR; TCRdb stores just in-frame clones and leaves some out. The sample carries around 58,000 clones, approximately 87% recorded once. Concerning this clone: What it recognizes is unknown.

The V end was cut by 5 bases, the J end by 13 bases, with 15 bases between. Germline CDR1 and CDR2: KGHSH and LQKENI. The CDR3 is made up of 13 amino acids. Overall study findings and caveats: There appeared to be greater diversity in naive T cells than in memory cells, and naive T cells seemed major contributors to the alloresponse. Unstimulated subsets were the mapping target of only a minor fraction of alloreactive clones.

The chain couples TRBV18 to TRBJ1-6; D is ambiguous. The clonotype comes from a human donor in good health. The source material was memory CD4+ T cells sorted from blood. The CDR3 DNA follows: TGTGCCAGCTCAACGGGCCTCCCATCGCCCCTCCACTTT. Protein sequence: CASSTGLPSPLHF. Full variable domain (missing parts from reference TRBV18 and TRBJ1-6): NAGVMQNPRHLVRRRGQEARLRCSPMKGHSHVYWYRQLPEEGLKFMVYLQKENIIDESGMPKERFSAEFPKEGPSILRIQQVVRGDSAAYFCASSTGLPSPLHFGNGTRLTVT.